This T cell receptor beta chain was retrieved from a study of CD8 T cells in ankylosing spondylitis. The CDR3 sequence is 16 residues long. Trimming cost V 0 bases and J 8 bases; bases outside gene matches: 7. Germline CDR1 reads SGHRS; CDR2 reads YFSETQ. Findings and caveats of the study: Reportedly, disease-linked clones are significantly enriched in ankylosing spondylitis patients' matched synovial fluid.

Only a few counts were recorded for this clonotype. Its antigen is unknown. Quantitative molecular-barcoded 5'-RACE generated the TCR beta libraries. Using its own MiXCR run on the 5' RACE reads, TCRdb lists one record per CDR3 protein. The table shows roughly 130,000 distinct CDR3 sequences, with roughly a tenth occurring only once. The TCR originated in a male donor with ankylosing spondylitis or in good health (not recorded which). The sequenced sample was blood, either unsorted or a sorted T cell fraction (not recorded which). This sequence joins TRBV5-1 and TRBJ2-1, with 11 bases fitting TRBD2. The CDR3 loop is CASSLARALAGDEQFF. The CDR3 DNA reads TGCGCCAGCAGCTTGGCGCGGGCACTAGCGGGAGATGAGCAGTTCTTC.